These 8 T cell receptor beta chains share one sample of origin, sequenced in a study of blood T cells in healthy people across ages. For the second PCR, which ran for roughly 6 to 11 cycles, a sample-barcoded 5' primer and a J-beta primer mix were used. TCRdb processed the 5' RACE reads anew with MiXCR; each CDR3 protein has one entry. The table has 750,000 to 850,000 distinct CDR3 sequences, 20% to 30% seen once. Another study also made use of these data, one on T cells of mothers and their children.

Sequenced: blood. These receptors originate from a boy between 10 and 17 years old in good health.

This clonotype was seen only a few times. The rearrangement links TRBV19 to TRBJ2-7; TRBD1 matches 9 bases. The CDR3 consists of 14 residues. The V gene end was trimmed by 7 bases and the J gene end by 0 bases; junction bases not matched to a gene: 4. Germline loops: CDR1 LNHDA, CDR2 SQIVND (reference sequence). This CDR3 is CASTRTGDSYEQYF. CDR3 DNA: TGTGCCAGTACAAGGACAGGGGACTCCTACGAGCAGTACTTC.

The chain has TRBV5-8 and TRBJ1-1; a possible D gene is TRBD1 (5 bases). The CDR3 has 16 amino acids. V was pared by 4 bases and J by 1 base, with 17 bases between. Per the germline V gene, CDR1 is SGHTS and CDR2 is YDEGEE. CDR3 residues: CASSPGEAAWNTEAFF. The CDR3 bases are TGTGCCAGCAGCCCGGGGGAGGCGGCTTGGAACACTGAAGCTTTCTTT.

V is TRBV11-3 and J is TRBJ2-2; TRBD1 aligns across 9 bases. The junction had 10 bases not matched to a gene; V was cut back by 4 bases and J by 7 bases. Per the germline V gene, CDR1 is SGHNT and CDR2 is YENEEA. The CDR3 loop spans 16 amino acids. CDR3 bases: TGTGCCAGCAGCTCCGGGACAGGGATTTACGGCGGGGAGCTGTTTTTT. Translated, it gives CASSSGTGIYGGELFF.

This clonotype was detected a few times. The gene calls are TRBV20-1 and TRBJ2-4; 13 bases match TRBD2. J was trimmed by 0 bases and V by 5 bases; bases with no gene match: 13. This CDR3 has 19 residues. The germline gives CDR1 DFQATT, CDR2 SNEGSKA (reference sequence). In DNA form, the CDR3 reads TGCAGTGCTTCCGGGACTAGCGGGGCCCGGGGATTAGCCAAAAACATTCAGTACTTC. Protein: CSASGTSGARGLAKNIQYF.

The chain uses TRBV6-1 and TRBJ2-1, with a tentative D call TRBD2 (5 bases). Per the germline V gene, CDR1 is MNHNS and CDR2 is SASEGT. The V gene lost 0 bases and the J gene lost 2 bases, with 8 bases spanning the gap. The CDR3 has 15 amino acids. DNA of the CDR3: TGTGCCAGCAGTGAAGCTAGCGACCCCTACAATGAGCAGTTCTTC. Protein: CASSEASDPYNEQFF.

This clonotype appeared a few times. The V and J genes are TRBV12-3 or TRBV12-4 and TRBJ2-5; D uncertain. V shed 4 bases and J shed 2 bases, with 11 bases lying between them. The CDR3 is made up of 14 amino acids. CDR3 in amino acids: CASSSWTEQETQYF. For the CDR3, the DNA is TGTGCCAGCAGTTCCTGGACGGAGCAAGAGACCCAGTACTTC.

The V call is TRBV3-1, the J call TRBJ1-1; tentative D call: TRBD1 (6 bases). Between the trimmed V and J ends, which lost 6 bases and 5 bases, there was a span of 25 bases. Germline assignment: CDR1 LGHDT and CDR2 YNNKEL (reference sequence). The CDR3 spans 17 residues. The CDR3 sequence: CASSRSPRGLGGTEAFF. The CDR3 DNA reads as TGTGCCAGCAGTCGGAGCCCCCGGGGGCTAGGAGGGACTGAAGCTTTCTTT.

CDR3 in amino acids: CASSLFGAQNTGELFF. CDR3 nucleotide sequence: TGTGCCAGCAGTTTATTCGGGGCACAGAACACCGGGGAGCTGTTTTTT. V gene TRBV28 combines with J gene TRBJ2-2; D tentatively reads TRBD1 or TRBD2 (5 bases each). V lost 1 base and J lost 1, with 10 bases in between. Germline CDR1 is MDHEN and CDR2 is SYDVKM. The CDR3 is made up of 16 amino acids. The whole variable domain, filled in from reference TRBV28 and TRBJ2-2, reads DVKVTQSSRYLVKRTGEKVFLECVQDMDHENMFWYRQDPGLGLRLIYFSYDVKMKEKGDIPEGYSVSREKKERFSLILESASTNQTSMYLCASSLFGAQNTGELFFGEGSRLTVL.